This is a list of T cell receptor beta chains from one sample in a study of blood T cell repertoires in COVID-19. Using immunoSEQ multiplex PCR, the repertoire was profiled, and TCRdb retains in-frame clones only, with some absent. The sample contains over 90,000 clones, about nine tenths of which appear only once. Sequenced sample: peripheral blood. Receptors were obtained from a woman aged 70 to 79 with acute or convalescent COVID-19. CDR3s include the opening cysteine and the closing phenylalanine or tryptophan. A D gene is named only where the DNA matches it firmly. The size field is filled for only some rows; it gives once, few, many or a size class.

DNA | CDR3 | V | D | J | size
TGTGCCAGTAGTTTAGCGGGAGGGTCCTACGAGCAGTACTTC | CASSLAGGSYEQYF | TRBV19 | TRBD2 | TRBJ2-7 | .
TGTGCCAGCAGCACCCGACAGGGGGGGCTCTACGAGCAGTACTTC | CASSTRQGGLYEQYF | TRBV7-9 | TRBD1 | TRBJ2-7 | .
TGTGCCAGCGGTTCAGGGCATAGCAATCAGCCCCAGCATTTT | CASGSGHSNQPQHF | TRBV28 | . | TRBJ1-5 | few
TGTGCCAGCAGTAAAGACAAGAGCCTTACGCAGTATTTT | CASSKDKSLTQYF | TRBV11-3 | . | TRBJ2-3 | .
TGCGCCAGCAGCCAAGCTCGGTTGCGGGAATGGAACAATGAGCAGTTCTTC | CASSQARLREWNNEQFF | TRBV4-1 | . | TRBJ2-1 | .
TGCAGCGTTGAGTTGGCTAGCGGGAACCAAGAGACCCAGTACTTC | CSVELASGNQETQYF | TRBV29-1 | TRBD2 | TRBJ2-5 | .
TGTGCCAGCAGTGAAGTGGTCCAAGGAGTTTCACCCCTCCACTTT | CASSEVVQGVSPLHF | TRBV5-4 | . | TRBJ1-6 | .
TGTGCCAGCAGTCGACAGGTCCACTCAGGAAACACCATATATTTT | CASSRQVHSGNTIYF | TRBV2 | . | TRBJ1-3 | .
TGTGCCAGCAGCCTCCGGGAGAATAATTCACCCCTCCACTTT | CASSLRENNSPLHF | TRBV5-4 | . | TRBJ1-6 | .
TGTGCCAGCAGCCCCCGACAGGGCGCTGGCTACACCTTC | CASSPRQGAGYTF | TRBV3-1/TRBV3-2 | TRBD1 | TRBJ1-2 | .
TGTGCCAGCAGCTTGGTGGGACAGACCTACGAGCAGTACTTC | CASSLVGQTYEQYF | TRBV5-4 | TRBD1 | TRBJ2-7 | few
TGTGCCAGCCGGGATAGCGGGAGTTTCTTTCAGTTCTTC | CASRDSGSFFQFF | TRBV27 | TRBD2 | TRBJ2-1 | .
TGCAGCGTACGAGACAGGGAAAATCAGCCCCAGCATTTT | CSVRDRENQPQHF | TRBV29-1 | TRBD1 | TRBJ1-5 | .
TGCGCCAGCAGCTTCGCTAGCGGGGGTCCGAACACCGGGGAGCTGTTTTTT | CASSFASGGPNTGELFF | TRBV5-1 | TRBD2 | TRBJ2-2 | .
TGTGCCAGCAGTGACCTAACAGGGGGCAGTGAGCAGTTCTTC | CASSDLTGGSEQFF | TRBV6-4 | TRBD1 | TRBJ2-1 | .
TGTGCCAGTAGGACAGCGAACACTGAAGCTTTCTTT | CASRTANTEAFF | TRBV27 | . | TRBJ1-1 | .
TGCGCCAGCGGTGCTGGGACTAGCGGACCATGGACCAACACCGGGGAGCTGTTTTTT | CASGAGTSGPWTNTGELFF | TRBV10-2 | TRBD2 | TRBJ2-2 | .
TGTGCCAGCAGTTTCGGTCCCGGGAAACGGACAGGGGAGAATAGCAATCAGCCCCAGCATTTT | CASSFGPGKRTGENSNQPQHF | TRBV27 | TRBD1 | TRBJ1-5 | once
TGTGCCAGCAGCGATTTCGTGGGGGGGTTATACTTC | CASSDFVGGLYF | TRBV2 | TRBD2 | TRBJ2-5 | .
TGCGCCAGCAGCCCCAATGACGAGCGTTCACCCCTCCACTTT | CASSPNDERSPLHF | TRBV5-1 | . | TRBJ1-6 | .
TGTGCCAGCAGCCGGACAGGGGACTCCTATAATTCACCCCTCCACTTT | CASSRTGDSYNSPLHF | TRBV28 | TRBD1 | TRBJ1-6 | .
TGTGCCAGCAGACAGCGGCGTGAGCAGTTCTTC | CASRQRREQFF | TRBV6-6 | . | TRBJ2-1 | .
TGTGCCACCAGCAGAGGAGGGTATGGCTACACCTTC | CATSRGGYGYTF | TRBV15 | . | TRBJ1-2 | once